Listed below are T cell receptor beta chains from one sample, sequenced in a study of blood T cell dynamics during melanoma immunotherapy. Profiled with immunoSEQ multiplex PCR; TCRdb holds only in-frame clones, not every one. This table has 10,000 to 13,000 clones, around nine tenths appearing once. The sequenced sample was blood, obtained from a patient treated with checkpoint blockade. The receptors here all came from a human donor with melanoma. Both conserved end residues are part of each CDR3. The D gene is left open where the match is weak. Size values are once, few and many counts, or a class for expanded clones, and some rows have none.

cdr3_length: 12; d_call: TRBD1; j_call: TRBJ1-2; clone_size: -; v_call: TRBV29-1; cdr3_aa: CSVEGSGGGYTF; cdr3_nt: TGCAGCGTTGAAGGGTCAGGGGGTGGCTACACCTTC
cdr3_length: 14; d_call: -; j_call: TRBJ2-1; clone_size: once; v_call: TRBV15; cdr3_aa: CATSPQGAYNEQFF; cdr3_nt: TGTGCCACCAGCCCCCAGGGTGCTTACAATGAGCAGTTCTTC
cdr3_length: 15; d_call: TRBD2; j_call: TRBJ2-3; clone_size: -; v_call: TRBV6-1; cdr3_aa: CAARERGGDGDTQYF; cdr3_nt: TGTGCCGCCCGGGAGCGGGGGGGCGATGGAGATACGCAGTATTTT
cdr3_length: 14; d_call: -; j_call: TRBJ2-1; clone_size: -; v_call: TRBV7-3; cdr3_aa: CASSPETRYHEQFF; cdr3_nt: TGTGCCAGCAGCCCGGAGACTCGCTACCATGAGCAGTTCTTC
cdr3_length: 12; d_call: TRBD1; j_call: TRBJ2-7; clone_size: -; v_call: TRBV7-2; cdr3_aa: CASSGPGGEQYF; cdr3_nt: TGTGCCAGCAGCGGCCCAGGGGGTGAGCAGTACTTC
cdr3_length: 13; d_call: -; j_call: TRBJ2-3; clone_size: -; v_call: TRBV7-8; cdr3_aa: CASSYSPPDTQYF; cdr3_nt: TGTGCCAGCAGTTATAGCCCGCCGGATACGCAGTATTTT
cdr3_length: 15; d_call: -; j_call: TRBJ1-5; clone_size: few; v_call: TRBV19; cdr3_aa: CASSTAGASNQPQHF; cdr3_nt: TGTGCCAGTAGTACCGCAGGGGCGAGCAATCAGCCCCAGCATTTT
cdr3_length: 15; d_call: -; j_call: TRBJ1-6; clone_size: -; v_call: TRBV7-8; cdr3_aa: CASSLEVRANSPLHF; cdr3_nt: TGTGCCAGCAGCTTAGAGGTCAGGGCCAATTCACCCCTCCACTTT
cdr3_length: 15; d_call: TRBD2; j_call: TRBJ2-5; clone_size: -; v_call: TRBV4-3; cdr3_aa: CASSQDVGTRGEQYF; cdr3_nt: TGCGCCAGCAGCCAAGATGTGGGGACGCGGGGGGAGCAGTACTTC
cdr3_length: 16; d_call: TRBD1; j_call: TRBJ1-5; clone_size: -; v_call: TRBV6-5; cdr3_aa: CASSYRGQGSNQPQHF; cdr3_nt: TGTGCCAGCAGTTACCGAGGACAGGGAAGCAATCAGCCCCAGCATTTT
cdr3_length: 15; d_call: TRBD2; j_call: TRBJ2-1; clone_size: once; v_call: TRBV2; cdr3_aa: CASSETRGGVNEQFF; cdr3_nt: TGTGCCAGCAGTGAAACGCGGGGGGGGGTCAATGAGCAGTTCTTC
cdr3_length: 13; d_call: -; j_call: TRBJ2-1; clone_size: few; v_call: TRBV7-2; cdr3_aa: CASSLAHSHEQFF; cdr3_nt: TGTGCCAGCAGCTTAGCGCACAGCCATGAGCAGTTCTTC
cdr3_length: 16; d_call: TRBD2; j_call: TRBJ2-3; clone_size: -; v_call: TRBV19; cdr3_aa: CASSLGTSGTTDTQYF; cdr3_nt: TGTGCCAGTAGTCTCGGGACTAGCGGGACGACAGATACGCAGTATTTT
cdr3_length: 13; d_call: -; j_call: TRBJ1-1; clone_size: medium-sized; v_call: TRBV25-1; cdr3_aa: CASTLGANTEAFF; cdr3_nt: TGTGCCAGCACCCTGGGGGCAAACACTGAAGCTTTCTTT
cdr3_length: 15; d_call: TRBD1; j_call: TRBJ2-7; clone_size: -; v_call: TRBV11-3; cdr3_aa: CASSPGGAGGDEQYF; cdr3_nt: TGTGCCAGCAGTCCAGGTGGGGCAGGGGGCGACGAGCAGTACTTC
cdr3_length: 15; d_call: -; j_call: TRBJ2-3; clone_size: -; v_call: TRBV7-8; cdr3_aa: CASSLRGGDTDTQYF; cdr3_nt: TGTGCCAGCAGCTTACGAGGGGGGGACACAGATACGCAGTATTTT
cdr3_length: 13; d_call: -; j_call: TRBJ2-2; clone_size: -; v_call: TRBV5-4; cdr3_aa: CASSWGDTGELFF; cdr3_nt: TGTGCCAGCAGCTGGGGGGACACCGGGGAGCTGTTTTTT
cdr3_length: 13; d_call: -; j_call: TRBJ2-1; clone_size: -; v_call: TRBV5-6; cdr3_aa: CASSGGPTGEQFF; cdr3_nt: TGTGCCAGCAGCGGGGGCCCGACGGGTGAGCAGTTCTTC
cdr3_length: 15; d_call: -; j_call: TRBJ2-7; clone_size: -; v_call: TRBV2; cdr3_aa: CASSEERGSTYEQYF; cdr3_nt: TGTGCCAGCAGTGAAGAGAGGGGGTCCACCTACGAGCAGTACTTC
cdr3_length: 13; d_call: -; j_call: TRBJ1-2; clone_size: -; v_call: TRBV6-6; cdr3_aa: CASSYSNSYGYTF; cdr3_nt: TGTGCCAGCAGTTACTCGAACAGCTATGGCTACACCTTC
cdr3_length: 17; d_call: -; j_call: TRBJ1-1; clone_size: -; v_call: TRBV7-2; cdr3_aa: CASSLDALGAGWTEAFF; cdr3_nt: TGTGCCAGCAGCTTAGACGCATTGGGGGCCGGATGGACTGAAGCTTTCTTT
cdr3_length: 15; d_call: -; j_call: TRBJ2-5; clone_size: -; v_call: TRBV29-1; cdr3_aa: CSVASRGGGKETQYF; cdr3_nt: TGCAGCGTCGCCTCACGAGGGGGGGGCAAAGAGACCCAGTACTTC
cdr3_length: 14; d_call: -; j_call: TRBJ1-3; clone_size: -; v_call: TRBV5-4; cdr3_aa: CASSPGGSGNTIYF; cdr3_nt: TGTGCCAGCAGCCCGGGGGGATCTGGAAACACCATATATTTT
cdr3_length: 9; d_call: -; j_call: TRBJ2-7; clone_size: -; v_call: TRBV6-1; cdr3_aa: CASSYEQYF; cdr3_nt: TGTGCCAGCAGCTACGAGCAGTACTTC
cdr3_length: 15; d_call: TRBD2; j_call: TRBJ2-5; clone_size: -; v_call: TRBV9; cdr3_aa: CASSVDAGVLETQYF; cdr3_nt: TGTGCCAGCAGCGTAGATGCGGGGGTACTAGAGACCCAGTACTTC
cdr3_length: 13; d_call: -; j_call: TRBJ2-2; clone_size: -; v_call: TRBV4-3; cdr3_aa: CASRPTPTGELFF; cdr3_nt: TGCGCCAGCAGACCTACCCCCACCGGGGAGCTGTTTTTT
cdr3_length: 13; d_call: -; j_call: TRBJ2-5; clone_size: -; v_call: TRBV10-3; cdr3_aa: CAISGSGRETQYF; cdr3_nt: TGTGCCATCAGTGGGTCAGGACGGGAGACCCAGTACTTC
cdr3_length: 15; d_call: -; j_call: TRBJ2-3; clone_size: -; v_call: TRBV14; cdr3_aa: CASSQVEATTDTQYF; cdr3_nt: TGTGCCAGCAGCCAAGTGGAGGCCACAACAGATACGCAGTATTTT
cdr3_length: 16; d_call: -; j_call: TRBJ2-6; clone_size: -; v_call: TRBV13; cdr3_aa: CASSRRGGGGANVLTF; cdr3_nt: TGTGCCAGCAGCCGCCGCGGAGGGGGTGGGGCCAACGTCCTGACTTTC
cdr3_length: 15; d_call: TRBD1; j_call: TRBJ2-7; clone_size: -; v_call: TRBV2; cdr3_aa: CASKREGQGQHEQYF; cdr3_nt: TGTGCCAGCAAAAGAGAGGGACAGGGTCAACACGAGCAGTACTTC
cdr3_length: 13; d_call: -; j_call: TRBJ2-5; clone_size: once; v_call: TRBV7-7; cdr3_aa: CASSSGVRETQYF; cdr3_nt: TGTGCCAGCAGCTCCGGAGTGAGGGAGACCCAGTACTTC
cdr3_length: 18; d_call: TRBD2; j_call: TRBJ2-3; clone_size: once; v_call: TRBV9; cdr3_aa: CASSPRASGGARTDTQYF; cdr3_nt: TGTGCCAGCAGCCCCCGAGCTAGCGGGGGGGCGCGCACAGATACGCAGTATTTT
cdr3_length: 14; d_call: -; j_call: TRBJ1-2; clone_size: few; v_call: TRBV28; cdr3_aa: CASSPTLINYGYTF; cdr3_nt: TGTGCCAGCAGTCCAACACTAATCAACTATGGCTACACCTTC
cdr3_length: 14; d_call: TRBD1; j_call: TRBJ1-5; clone_size: -; v_call: TRBV7-8; cdr3_aa: CASGETGGFQPQHF; cdr3_nt: TGTGCCAGCGGCGAAACAGGGGGGTTCCAGCCCCAGCATTTT
cdr3_length: 15; d_call: -; j_call: TRBJ2-3; clone_size: -; v_call: TRBV4-3; cdr3_aa: CASSQDSRGGDTQYF; cdr3_nt: TGCGCCAGCAGCCAAGATTCGCGGGGCGGGGATACGCAGTATTTT
cdr3_length: 15; d_call: -; j_call: TRBJ1-6; clone_size: -; v_call: TRBV7-2; cdr3_aa: CASSLAPGLNSPLHF; cdr3_nt: TGTGCCAGCAGCTTAGCGCCGGGGCTTAATTCACCCCTCCACTTT
cdr3_length: 16; d_call: -; j_call: TRBJ1-2; clone_size: -; v_call: TRBV18; cdr3_aa: CASSPREGRNLIGYTF; cdr3_nt: TGTGCCAGCTCACCACGAGAGGGTCGGAACCTTATTGGCTACACCTTC
cdr3_length: 17; d_call: TRBD1; j_call: TRBJ2-2; clone_size: -; v_call: TRBV11-3; cdr3_aa: CASSARQGATWSGELFF; cdr3_nt: TGTGCCAGCAGCGCCCGACAGGGGGCAACGTGGTCCGGGGAGCTGTTTTTT